Below, 21 T cell receptor beta chains from the same sample are listed, as sequenced in a study of CD8 T cells in Susac syndrome. Reverse transcription used about 0.5 to 1 ug RNA and random hexamers. TCRdb itself ran the immunoSEQ multiplex PCR reads through MiXCR, one entry per CDR3 protein. The repertoire holds 150,000 to 200,000 distinct CDR3 sequences, with about 90% as singletons. The source material was CD4+ T cells from PBMCs. All receptors derive from a human donor in good health.

The chain employs TRBV10-3 and TRBJ1-3; D is possibly TRBD1 (6 bases). The germline CDR1 and CDR2 sequences are ENHRY and SYGVKD. V lost 3 bases and J 1 base, leaving 10 bases between the germline ends. The CDR3 covers 15 residues. CDR3 DNA: TGTGCCATCAGTGATACAGGGAAGTCTGGAAACACCATATATTTT. Translated, it gives CAISDTGKSGNTIYF.

The chain couples TRBV7-9 to TRBJ2-5; 11 bases map to TRBD1. The CDR3 is 12 amino acids. Germline V gene data show CDR1 as SEHNR and CDR2 as FQNEAQ (reference sequence). After removal of 6 bases from V and 13 bases from J, the junction contained 7 bases not matched to a gene. The DNA of the CDR3 is TGTGCCAGCAGTCCTCCTGGACAGGGGGCGTACTTC. Its translation: CASSPPGQGAYF.

The CDR3 coding sequence is TGTGCCAGCAGCTCGACAGGGTTGGAGACCCAGTACTTC. Its translation is CASSSTGLETQYF. V gene TRBV7-2 combines with J gene TRBJ2-5; 7 nucleotides agree with TRBD1. Germline trimming cut 4 bases from V and 5 bases from J; bases unmatched to any gene: 4. The CDR3 length is 13 residues. The germline V gene encodes CDR1 SGHTA and CDR2 FQGNSA. The whole variable domain, filled in from reference TRBV7-2 and TRBJ2-5, reads GAGVSQSPSNKVTEKGKDVELRCDPISGHTALYWYRQSLGQGLEFLIYFQGNSAPDKSGLPSDRFSAERTGGSVSTLTIQRTQQEDSAVYLCASSSTGLETQYFGPGTRLLVL.

The chain couples TRBV19 to TRBJ1-2, with D hard to call. The V end was cut by 6 bases, the J end by 4 bases, with 9 bases between. This CDR3 spans 12 amino acids. Per germline, CDR1 LNHDA and CDR2 SQIVND (reference sequence). CDR3 nucleotides: TGTGCCAGTAGCCGGGAGAGCTATGGCTACACCTTC. It codes for CASSRESYGYTF. The whole variable domain, remainder taken from reference TRBV19 and TRBJ1-2, is DGGITQSPKYLFRKEGQNVTLSCEQNLNHDAMYWYRQDPGQGLRLIYYSQIVNDFQKGDIAEGYSVSREKKESFPLTVTSAQKNPTAFYLCASSRESYGYTFGSGTRLTVV.

The chain has TRBV3-1 and TRBJ1-2; D unclear. The V gene's germline CDR1 is LGHDT and CDR2 YNNKEL (reference sequence). This CDR3 spans 13 amino acids. Deletions cut 4 bases from V and 4 bases from J, with 10 bases between. CDR3 nucleotide sequence: TGTGCCAGCAGCCTTGGAGGTCTCTATGGCTACACCTTC. Translation: CASSLGGLYGYTF.

The chain employs TRBV5-1 and TRBJ2-1; possible D gene TRBD2, 6 bases. V lost 4 bases, J lost 3 bases, and 17 bases lay in between. The CDR3 sequence is 16 residues long. CDR1 is SGHRS and CDR2 is YFSETQ in the germline V gene. In DNA form, the CDR3 reads TGCGCCAGCAGCCGGGGCGGGCTAGCGATCTACAATGAGCAGTTCTTC. Amino acids: CASSRGGLAIYNEQFF.

The chain uses TRBV2 and TRBJ1-3; D is uncertain. This CDR3 contains 12 residues. The ends were cut back, 4 bases at V and 3 bases at J, with 4 bases in the middle. Looked up from germline, CDR1 is SNHLY and CDR2 is FYNNEI. CDR3 residues: CASSGHGNTIYF. The DNA for the CDR3 is TGTGCCAGCAGTGGCCATGGAAACACCATATATTTT.

The chain couples TRBV29-1 to TRBJ2-1; TRBD2 matches 9 bases. CDR3 length equals 14 residues. Trimming at V came to 5 bases and at J to 7 bases, leaving 9 bases not matched to a gene. Germline CDR1 reads SQVTM; CDR2 reads ANQGSEA. CDR3 nucleotide sequence: TGCAGCGTTCGGGGCGGGAGGGATTGGAATGAGCAGTTCTTC. This codes for CSVRGGRDWNEQFF.

The rearrangement links TRBV27 to TRBJ1-2; 8 bases line up with TRBD1. The V gene end was trimmed by 3 bases and the J gene end by 0 bases; junction bases not matched to a gene: 3. The CDR3 consists of 15 residues. Germline CDR1 reads MNHEY; CDR2 reads SMNVEV (reference sequence). The CDR3 loop reads CASSLEGQANYGYTF. The CDR3 nucleotides read TGTGCCAGCAGTTTGGAGGGACAGGCTAACTATGGCTACACCTTC.

The rearrangement uses TRBV5-1 and TRBJ2-1; either TRBD1 or TRBD2 may supply D (5 bases each). CDR1 is SGHRS and CDR2 is YFSETQ in the germline V gene. Trimming took off 4 bases at V and 6 bases at J, with 17 bases between the two ends. This CDR3 has 15 amino acids. CDR3 in DNA: TGCGCCAGCAGCCCTGCGACTGGGACGGTCAATGAGCAGTTCTTC. It yields the protein CASSPATGTVNEQFF.

This clonotype was recorded once. The chain has TRBV19 and TRBJ2-7; D is ambiguous. Germline V lookup: CDR1 LNHDA, CDR2 SQIVND (reference sequence). This CDR3 has 14 amino acids. Trimming took off 1 base at V and 2 bases at J, with 9 bases between the two ends. CDR3 in amino acids: CASSIGAVTYEQYF. The DNA for the CDR3 is TGTGCCAGTAGTATAGGCGCCGTAACCTACGAGCAGTACTTC.

The chain is built from TRBV20-1 and TRBJ1-4; D gene ambiguous. Deletions cut 2 bases from V and 0 bases from J, with 4 bases between. CDR1 and CDR2 (germline): DFQATT, SNEGSKA (reference sequence). The CDR3 consists of 13 residues. The CDR3 bases are TGCAGTGCTAGAAAAACAACTAATGAAAAACTGTTTTTT. This translates into CSARKTTNEKLFF.

This clonotype was detected only once. The chain links TRBV7-8 to TRBJ2-2; the D is unclear. V gave up 5 bases and J gave up 1 base, with 14 bases separating them. Germline loops: CDR1 SGHVS, CDR2 FQNEAQ. The length of the CDR3 is 16 residues. DNA of the CDR3: TGTGCCAGCAGCCCGGTAGGGCAGGAGAACACCGGGGAGCTGTTTTTT. Its translation: CASSPVGQENTGELFF.

The chain has TRBV20-1 and TRBJ2-7; D tentatively fits TRBD1 or TRBD2 (5 bases each). V lost 5 bases, J lost 3 bases, and 14 bases lay in between. The germline V gene encodes CDR1 DFQATT and CDR2 SNEGSKA (reference sequence). This CDR3 is built from 13 residues. The CDR3 region has the DNA TGCAGTGCTCCGACGGGGACCAACTACGAGCAGTACTTC. The encoded protein is CSAPTGTNYEQYF.

The rearrangement joins TRBV20-1 to TRBJ2-7, with D unclear. Germline values: CDR1 DFQATT, CDR2 SNEGSKA (reference sequence). The CDR3 is made up of 11 amino acids. Trimming removed 6 bases from V and 6 bases from J, with 12 bases in between. Here the CDR3 DNA reads TGCAGTGCGGATTTGCCCGGCGAGCAGTACTTC. Translation gives CSADLPGEQYF.

J is TRBJ1-5 and V is TRBV28, with D perhaps TRBD1 (6 bases). The V gene's germline CDR1 is MDHEN and CDR2 SYDVKM. There are 14 residues in the CDR3. V was shortened by 7 bases and J by 6 bases, with 16 bases between the two germline ends. CDR3 sequence reads: CASTRGGLGQPQHF. The DNA for the CDR3 is TGTGCCAGCACCCGGGGGGGGCTGGGTCAGCCCCAGCATTTT.

This rearrangement joins TRBV13 to TRBJ2-5, with D possibly TRBD1 on 6 matching bases. The germline V gene has CDR1 PRHDT and CDR2 FYEKMQ (reference sequence). This CDR3 contains 14 residues. V was pared by 5 bases and J by 4 bases, with 14 bases between. The CDR3 spells CASSPPQGPETQYF. The CDR3 DNA reads TGTGCCAGCAGCCCCCCACAGGGCCCAGAGACCCAGTACTTC.

The V gene is TRBV28, the J gene TRBJ2-7, with D perhaps TRBD1 or TRBD2 (7 bases each). The germline V gene has CDR1 MDHEN and CDR2 SYDVKM. The CDR3 runs 15 residues. Trimming took off 4 bases at V and 7 bases at J, with 20 bases between the two ends. CDR3 loop: CASSSGGAGMTEQYF. DNA of the CDR3: TGTGCCAGCAGTTCAGGGGGGGCAGGAATGACGGAGCAGTACTTC.

The rearrangement uses TRBV27 and TRBJ2-1, with TRBD2 matching over 8 bases. V lost 3 bases, J lost 6 bases, and 4 bases stayed unmatched. This CDR3 region has 14 residues. Germline CDR1 and CDR2: MNHEY and SMNVEV (reference sequence). CDR3 protein: CASSLRTSLNEQFF. CDR3 bases: TGTGCCAGCAGTTTGAGGACTAGCCTCAATGAGCAGTTCTTC.

This sequence joins TRBV5-4 and TRBJ2-3; D is unresolved. The V gene lost 0 bases and the J gene lost 4 bases, with 9 bases spanning the gap. CDR3 length equals 14 residues. Germline V gene data show CDR1 as SGHNT and CDR2 as YYREEE (reference sequence). CDR3 nucleotides: TGTGCCAGCAGCTTGGGGTCAAACGCAGATACGCAGTATTTT. The encoded protein is CASSLGSNADTQYF.

The rearrangement uses TRBV28 and TRBJ1-6; no clear D. V gave up 9 bases and J gave up 7 bases, with 10 bases separating them. Germline lookup yields CDR1 MDHEN and CDR2 SYDVKM. The CDR3 runs to 12 residues. CDR3 nucleotide sequence: TGTGCCAGTACATCGTTGAATTCACCCCTCCACTTT. As protein: CASTSLNSPLHF.